This TCR beta chain was documented in a study of CD8+CD57+ T cells in acquired aplastic anemia. In the study overall: Each DNA sample taken from sorted CD4+ and CD8+ cells came to approximately 3 ug on average.

Genomic DNA, serving as template, underwent TCR beta VDJ and CDR3 profiling. TCRdb passed the reads through MiXCR, listing each CDR3 protein once. The table lists around 160,000 distinct CDR3 sequences, roughly 48% of them singletons. CDR1 is MGHDK and CDR2 is SYGVNS in the germline V gene. J gave up 7 bases and V 6 bases, and 8 bases lay outside the gene matches. This CDR3 comprises 14 residues. Previously, flow cytometry had revealed CD8+CD57+ cell expansion in the patients chosen for sequencing. The clonotype comes from a human donor with aplastic anemia. The chain is built from TRBV25-1 and TRBJ1-4, with 7 nucleotides matching TRBD1. The source material was sorted CD4+, CD8+, or CD8+CD57+ T cells (not recorded which) from PBMCs. CDR3 protein: CASSNRGGGEKLFF. As DNA, the CDR3 is TGTGCCAGCAGCAACAGGGGTGGAGGTGAAAAACTGTTTTTT.